What follows are 30 T cell receptor beta chains derived from one specimen sequenced in a study of chemoradiotherapy in HPV16-positive cancers. Clones were sequenced by immunoSEQ multiplex PCR, and TCRdb holds only the in-frame ones, with some missing. In the table there are about 8,400 clones, 70% to 90% of which are singletons. The sample in question was tumor tissue, obtained from a patient who underwent chemoradiotherapy. These receptors were obtained from a human donor with HPV-associated anogenital cancer.

V gene TRBV5-1 combines with J gene TRBJ2-7; D ambiguous. The CDR3 length is 16 residues. The germline V gene encodes CDR1 SGHRS and CDR2 YFSETQ. Trimming took 4 bases from V and 1 from J, leaving 18 bases between them. CDR3 sequence: CASSLLPHDESYEQYF. The CDR3 region has the DNA TGCGCCAGCAGCCTCCTCCCCCACGACGAATCCTACGAGCAGTACTTC.

The V and J genes are TRBV5-1 and TRBJ1-2, with TRBD1 identical over 7 bases. CDR1 is SGHRS, CDR2 YFSETQ, per germline. Trimming removed 10 bases from V and 7 bases from J; junction bases left unmatched: 13. The CDR3 spans 13 residues. CDR3 residues: CASTGEGFSGYTF. DNA of the CDR3: TGCGCCTCTACAGGGGAAGGGTTTTCTGGCTACACCTTC.

V is TRBV7-8 and J is TRBJ1-5; D unclear. V was shortened by 2 bases and J by 6 bases, with 8 bases between the two germline ends. The V gene's germline CDR1 is SGHVS and CDR2 FQNEAQ. This CDR3 is built from 13 residues. The DNA for the CDR3 is TGTGCCAGCAGCTTATTTGTCGGTCAGCCCCAGCATTTT. As protein: CASSLFVGQPQHF.

This chain links TRBV5-1 with TRBJ2-5; TRBD2 matches 15 bases. Trimming cost V 4 bases and J 5 bases; bases outside gene matches: 6. This CDR3 is built from 16 residues. The V gene's germline CDR1 is SGHRS and CDR2 YFSETQ. This CDR3 is CASSPGLAGGSETQYF. The CDR3 DNA reads TGCGCCAGCAGCCCGGGACTAGCGGGGGGTAGCGAGACCCAGTACTTC.

The CDR3 loop reads CASSKDRGRTEAFF. The CDR3 DNA reads as TGTGCCAGTAGTAAGGACAGGGGGCGCACTGAAGCTTTCTTT. The chain has TRBV19 and TRBJ1-1; TRBD1 agrees at 11 bases. Germline CDR1 LNHDA, CDR2 SQIVND (reference sequence). V lost 4 bases and J lost 4; bases outside the gene matches: 2. The length of the CDR3 is 14 residues.

The genes are TRBV19 and TRBJ1-2; D uncertain. Germline V gives CDR1 LNHDA, CDR2 SQIVND (reference sequence). The V gene lost 0 bases and the J gene lost 7 bases, with 9 bases spanning the gap. This CDR3 is 13 amino acids long. This chain's CDR3 is CASSIETGSGYTF. Here the CDR3 DNA reads TGTGCCAGTAGTATAGAGACTGGTAGTGGCTACACCTTC.

This sequence joins TRBV4-2 and TRBJ1-2, with D tentatively TRBD1 (5 bases). With 2 bases removed from V and 1 base from J, the gap between germline ends came to 17 bases. The CDR3 consists of 17 residues. In germline, CDR1 is LGHNA, CDR2 YNFKEQ. The CDR3 DNA is TGTGCCAGCAGCCAAACCCAGACGCGGGGGGATAACTATGGCTACACCTTC. This sequence encodes CASSQTQTRGDNYGYTF.

This chain joins TRBV28 and TRBJ1-2, with D perhaps TRBD1 (6 bases). Trimming pared 7 bases from V and 5 bases from J, leaving 20 bases between. Germline CDR1 MDHEN, CDR2 SYDVKM. CDR3 length: 15 amino acids. CDR3 DNA: TGTGCCAGCACTTCGGGGGGGCGAAGTTATTATGGCTACACCTTC. Translating gives CASTSGGRSYYGYTF.

CDR3: CASSLMGGSYNEQFF. CDR3 nucleotide sequence: TGCGCCAGCAGCTTGATGGGGGGCTCTTACAATGAGCAGTTCTTC. The chain has TRBV5-1 and TRBJ2-1; D might be TRBD1 or TRBD2, each matching 6 bases. V was shortened by 1 base and J by 4 bases, with 12 bases between the two germline ends. This CDR3 has 15 residues. Germline V lookup: CDR1 SGHRS, CDR2 YFSETQ.

This clone appeared once. The junction departs from the called germline gene at one end, perhaps through a read error. This chain uses TRBV27 with TRBJ2-3; D not certain. Germline-derived CDR1 and CDR2 are MNHEY and SMNVEV (reference sequence). The length of the CDR3 is 14 residues. The CDR3 DNA sequence: TGTGCCAGCGGTTTATCGATAAGCACAGATACGCAGTATTTT. Encoded protein: CASGLSISTDTQYF.

This clone came up once. This chain connects TRBV5-5 to TRBJ2-5, with a weak D call TRBD1 (6 bases). The V end was cut by 4 bases, the J end by 5 bases, with 12 bases between. The CDR3 spans 13 residues. CDR1 is SGHKS and CDR2 is YYEKEE in the germline V gene (reference sequence). This CDR3 is CASSQQGWETQYF. The CDR3 coding sequence is TGTGCCAGCAGCCAACAGGGCTGGGAGACCCAGTACTTC.

The chain combines TRBV28 with TRBJ1-2; 7 bases fit TRBD1. The germline V gene encodes CDR1 MDHEN and CDR2 SYDVKM. This CDR3 spans 16 amino acids. Trimming cost V 6 bases and J 4 bases; bases outside gene matches: 14. CDR3: CASSLPETGSGYGYTF. CDR3 sequence (DNA): TGTGCCAGCAGCTTGCCCGAGACAGGGTCGGGCTATGGCTACACCTTC.

The chain recombines TRBV6-5 with TRBJ2-3; TRBD2 is a possible D gene (6 bases). Trimming shortened V by 4 bases and J by 5 bases, and 13 bases separated the two germline ends. The CDR3 length is 14 residues. Germline V gene sequence: CDR1 MNHEY, CDR2 SVGAGI. In DNA, the CDR3 is TGTGCCAGCAGTTCCGGGAGAATCGGAGATACGCAGTATTTT. Translating gives CASSSGRIGDTQYF.

This clone came up once. The J gene is TRBJ2-5, the V gene TRBV10-3; the match to TRBD2 covers 10 bases. CDR1 and CDR2 (germline): ENHRY, SYGVKD. This CDR3 has 17 residues. V lost 0 bases, J lost 3 bases, and 7 bases stayed unmatched. The CDR3 spells CAISESSLAGAKETQYF. DNA of the CDR3: TGTGCCATCAGTGAGTCGAGCCTAGCGGGGGCAAAAGAGACCCAGTACTTC.

The chain carries TRBV27 and TRBJ1-1, with 9 bases that match TRBD1. The germline V gene encodes CDR1 MNHEY and CDR2 SMNVEV (reference sequence). The CDR3 runs 15 residues. With 8 bases clipped from V and 0 bases from J, the junction kept 7 bases outside the gene matches. This chain's CDR3 is CASHLQGALNTEAFF. CDR3 nucleotide sequence: TGTGCCAGCCATCTACAGGGGGCGTTGAACACTGAAGCTTTCTTT.

The chain couples TRBV29-1 to TRBJ2-1; no firm D call. CDR3 length: 12 residues. V was cut by 2 bases and J by 1 base, with 3 bases left in between. The germline CDR1 and CDR2 sequences are SQVTM and ANQGSEA. DNA of the CDR3: TGCAGCGTTGAACTGTCCTACAATGAGCAGTTCTTC. It encodes CSVELSYNEQFF.

The sample holds one count of this clone. V and J are TRBV14 and TRBJ1-6; D is uncertain. V lost 3 bases, J lost 10 bases, and 10 bases lay in between. The CDR3 is made up of 13 amino acids. The germline CDR1 and CDR2 sequences are SGHDN and FVKESK. CDR3 DNA sequence: TGTGCCAGCAGCCAGCTTCAGGCATCACCCCTCCACTTT. Protein sequence: CASSQLQASPLHF.

V usage is TRBV28 and J usage is TRBJ1-2; no definite D call. Germline loops: CDR1 MDHEN, CDR2 SYDVKM. V gave up 1 base and J gave up 4 bases, with 10 bases separating them. This CDR3 contains 14 residues. This CDR3 reads CASSLYQIPYGYTF. For the CDR3, the DNA is TGTGCCAGCAGTTTATATCAGATTCCCTATGGCTACACCTTC.

This rearrangement joins TRBV2 to TRBJ2-7; no clear D. Trimming left V 4 bases short and J 4 bases short, with 5 bases between. CDR1 SNHLY and CDR2 FYNNEI come from the germline V gene. This CDR3 comprises 11 residues. The CDR3, as DNA: TGTGCCAGCAGTGGGGCTTACGAGCAGTACGTC. It specifies CASSGAYEQYV.

The chain has TRBV9 and TRBJ2-5; D is possibly TRBD1 (5 bases). This CDR3 region has 15 residues. V was clipped by 4 bases and J by 1 base, with 14 bases between them. Germline lookup yields CDR1 SGDLS and CDR2 YYNGEE. The CDR3 loop reads CASSTGTGSQETQYF. Written as DNA, the CDR3 is TGTGCCAGCAGCACAGGCACTGGCAGCCAAGAGACCCAGTACTTC.

This clone was detected once. The rearrangement uses TRBV5-1 and TRBJ1-1, with 8 nucleotides matching TRBD1. Looked up from germline, CDR1 is SGHRS and CDR2 is YFSETQ. This CDR3 comprises 14 residues. The J segment lost 4 bases and the V segment lost 2 bases, leaving 4 bases of the junction unmatched. The CDR3 bases are TGCGCCAGCAGCTTACTGACAGGGGTCACTGAAGCTTTCTTT. Residues: CASSLLTGVTEAFF.

The chain has TRBV4-1 and TRBJ2-5; 8 nucleotides agree with TRBD1. The CDR3 consists of 18 residues. J gave up 0 bases and V 0 bases, and 9 bases lay outside the gene matches. From germline, CDR1 is MGHRA and CDR2 YSYEKL. CDR3 protein: CASSQERTGLEDQETQYF. DNA for the CDR3: TGCGCCAGCAGCCAAGAGCGGACAGGGTTGGAGGACCAAGAGACCCAGTACTTC.

The genes are TRBV29-1 and TRBJ2-7; D is ambiguous. V was pared by 4 bases and J by 3 bases, with 13 bases between. Germline CDR1 is SQVTM and CDR2 is ANQGSEA. The CDR3 sequence is 13 residues long. The CDR3 sequence is CSVGPARGYEQYF. In DNA, the CDR3 is TGCAGCGTTGGCCCGGCCCGCGGCTACGAGCAGTACTTC.

The V gene is TRBV5-1, the J gene TRBJ2-1; D uncertain. Per the germline V gene, CDR1 is SGHRS and CDR2 is YFSETQ. V dropped 1 base and J dropped 5 bases, with 10 bases sitting between them. The CDR3 sequence is 14 residues long. The CDR3 DNA reads as TGCGCCAGCAGCTTGTCGGGCAGGCACAATGAGCAGTTCTTC. It encodes CASSLSGRHNEQFF. Full variable domain (rest looked up from reference TRBV5-1 and TRBJ2-1): KAGVTQTPRYLIKTRGQQVTLSCSPISGHRSVSWYQQTPGQGLQFLFEYFSETQRNKGNFPGRFSGRQFSNSRSEMNVSTLELGDSALYLCASSLSGRHNEQFFGPGTRLTVL.

The chain employs TRBV29-1 and TRBJ1-2; D gene unclear. Per the germline V gene, CDR1 is SQVTM and CDR2 is ANQGSEA. V lost 6 bases, J lost 6 bases, and 14 bases lay in between. CDR3 length: 12 amino acids. The CDR3 protein is CSVAAARHGYTF. The CDR3 DNA reads as TGCAGCGTGGCGGCCGCCAGACATGGCTACACCTTC.

This chain connects TRBV5-5 to TRBJ1-3; D is undetermined. CDR3 size: 15 residues. Germline lookup yields CDR1 SGHKS and CDR2 YYEKEE (reference sequence). Trimming took 1 base from V and 4 from J, leaving 12 bases between them. In DNA form, the CDR3 reads TGTGCCAGCAGCTTGTACGGGTCCGTAGGAAACACCATATATTTT. Amino acid sequence: CASSLYGSVGNTIYF.

V is TRBV19 and J is TRBJ2-1; the match to TRBD2 covers 10 bases. CDR1 is LNHDA and CDR2 is SQIVND in the germline V gene (reference sequence). Losses at the gene ends were 7 bases for V and 5 bases for J; bases not matched to a gene: 8. The CDR3 covers 15 residues. The CDR3 DNA reads as TGTGCCAGTACCCCTCTAGCGGGGGCTCACAATGAGCAGTTCTTC. Its translation: CASTPLAGAHNEQFF.

V usage is TRBV27 and J usage is TRBJ2-7; the D gene is possibly TRBD1 (6 bases). Trimming took 6 bases from V and 0 from J, leaving 9 bases between them. The CDR3 totals 13 residues. CDR1 and CDR2 from the germline V gene are MNHEY and SMNVEV (reference sequence). CDR3 in DNA: TGTGCCAGCAGCCCAGGGGACTCCTACGAGCAGTACGTC. Its protein product is CASSPGDSYEQYV.

The chain links TRBV10-3 to TRBJ1-2; 8 bases align to TRBD1. CDR3 length equals 15 residues. Germline V CDR1 and CDR2: ENHRY, SYGVKD. V was clipped by 3 bases and J by 3 bases; unmatched bases: 6. The CDR3 reads CAISDLLQGDYGYTF. CDR3 sequence (DNA): TGTGCCATCAGTGACTTGTTACAGGGGGACTATGGCTACACCTTC.

This sequence joins TRBV27 and TRBJ2-3; D perhaps matches TRBD2 (6 bases). The ends were cut back, 6 bases at V and 0 bases at J, with 10 bases in the middle. The CDR3 has 14 residues. The germline gives CDR1 MNHEY, CDR2 SMNVEV (reference sequence). In DNA, the CDR3 is TGTGCCAGCAGCCTAGCGTTCAGCACAGATACGCAGTATTTT. It specifies CASSLAFSTDTQYF.